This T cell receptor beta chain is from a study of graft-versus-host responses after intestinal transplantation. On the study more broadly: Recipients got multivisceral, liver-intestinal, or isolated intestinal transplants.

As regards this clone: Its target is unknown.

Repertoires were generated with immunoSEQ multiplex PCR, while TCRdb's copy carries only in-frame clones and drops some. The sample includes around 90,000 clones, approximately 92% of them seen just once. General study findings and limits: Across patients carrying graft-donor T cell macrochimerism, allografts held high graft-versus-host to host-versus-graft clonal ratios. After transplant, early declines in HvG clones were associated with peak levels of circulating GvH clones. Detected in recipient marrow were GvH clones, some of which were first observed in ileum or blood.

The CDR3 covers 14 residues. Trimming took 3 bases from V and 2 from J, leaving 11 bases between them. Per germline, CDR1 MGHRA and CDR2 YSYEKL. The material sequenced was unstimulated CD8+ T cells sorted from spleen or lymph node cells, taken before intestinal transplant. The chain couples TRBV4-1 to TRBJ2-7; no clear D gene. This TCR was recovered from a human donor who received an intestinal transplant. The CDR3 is CASSHMEQTYEQYF. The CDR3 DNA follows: TGCGCCAGCAGCCATATGGAACAGACCTACGAGCAGTACTTC.